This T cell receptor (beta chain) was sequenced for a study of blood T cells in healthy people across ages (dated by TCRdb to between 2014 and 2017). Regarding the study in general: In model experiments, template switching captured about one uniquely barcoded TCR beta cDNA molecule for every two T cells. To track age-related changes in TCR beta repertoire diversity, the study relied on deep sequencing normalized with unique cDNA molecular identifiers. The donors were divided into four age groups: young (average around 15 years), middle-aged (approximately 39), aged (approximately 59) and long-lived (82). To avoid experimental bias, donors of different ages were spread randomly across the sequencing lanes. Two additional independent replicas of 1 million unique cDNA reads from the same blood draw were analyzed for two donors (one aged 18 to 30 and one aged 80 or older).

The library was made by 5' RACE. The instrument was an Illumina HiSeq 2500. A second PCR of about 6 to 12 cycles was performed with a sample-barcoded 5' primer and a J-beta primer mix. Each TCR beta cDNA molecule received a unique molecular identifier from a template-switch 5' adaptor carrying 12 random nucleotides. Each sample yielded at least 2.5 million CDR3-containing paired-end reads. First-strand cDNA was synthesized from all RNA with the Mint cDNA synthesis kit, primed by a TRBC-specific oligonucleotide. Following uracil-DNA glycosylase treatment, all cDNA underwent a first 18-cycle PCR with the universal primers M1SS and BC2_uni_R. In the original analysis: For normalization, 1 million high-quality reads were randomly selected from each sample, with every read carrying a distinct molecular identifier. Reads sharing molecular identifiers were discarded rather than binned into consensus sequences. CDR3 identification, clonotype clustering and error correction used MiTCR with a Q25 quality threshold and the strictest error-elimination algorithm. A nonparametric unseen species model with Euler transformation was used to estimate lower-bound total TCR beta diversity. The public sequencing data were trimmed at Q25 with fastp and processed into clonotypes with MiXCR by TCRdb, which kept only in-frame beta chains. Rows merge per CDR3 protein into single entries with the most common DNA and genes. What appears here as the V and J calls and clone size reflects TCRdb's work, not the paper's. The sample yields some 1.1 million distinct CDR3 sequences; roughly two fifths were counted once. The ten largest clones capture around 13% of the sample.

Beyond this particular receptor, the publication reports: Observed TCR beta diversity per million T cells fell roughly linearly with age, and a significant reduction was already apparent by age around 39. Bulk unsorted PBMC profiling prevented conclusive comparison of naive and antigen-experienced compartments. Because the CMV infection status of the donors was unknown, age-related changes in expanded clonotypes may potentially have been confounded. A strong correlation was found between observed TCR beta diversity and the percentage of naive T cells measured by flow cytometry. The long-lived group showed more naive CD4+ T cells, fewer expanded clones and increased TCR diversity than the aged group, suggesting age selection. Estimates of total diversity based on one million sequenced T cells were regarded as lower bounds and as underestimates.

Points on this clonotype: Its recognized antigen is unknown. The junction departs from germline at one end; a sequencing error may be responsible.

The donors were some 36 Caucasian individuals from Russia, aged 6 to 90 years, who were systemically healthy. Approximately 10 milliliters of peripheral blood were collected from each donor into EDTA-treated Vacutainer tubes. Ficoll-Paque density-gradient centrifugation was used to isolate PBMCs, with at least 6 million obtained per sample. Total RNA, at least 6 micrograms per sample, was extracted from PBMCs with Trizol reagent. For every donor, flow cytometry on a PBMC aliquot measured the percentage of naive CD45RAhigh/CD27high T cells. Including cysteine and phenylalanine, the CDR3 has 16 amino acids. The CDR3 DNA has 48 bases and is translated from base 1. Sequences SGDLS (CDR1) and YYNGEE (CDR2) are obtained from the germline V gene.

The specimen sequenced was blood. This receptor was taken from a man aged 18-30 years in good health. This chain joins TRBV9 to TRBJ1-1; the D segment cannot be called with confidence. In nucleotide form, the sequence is TGTGCCAGCACCGTAGGCCCCTTCGGGCGGAACACTGAAGCTTTCTTT. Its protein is CASTVGPFGRNTEAFF. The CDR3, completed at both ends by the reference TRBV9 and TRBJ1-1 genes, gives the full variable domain DSGVTQTPKHLITATGQRVTLRCSPRSGDLSVYWYQQSLDQGLQFLIQYYNGEERAKGNILERFSAQQFPDLHSELNLSSLELGDSALYFCASTVGPFGRNTEAFFGQGTRLTVV.